The 7 T cell receptor beta chains in this list originate from one sample, sequenced in a study of regulatory T cells in long-lasting Graves disease (dated by TCRdb to about 2021). Library generation was performed with multiplex PCR. Reads for this sample came from an Illumina HiSeq 4000. TCR beta libraries were built with iRepertoire HTBI primers and Arm-PCR amplification of CDR3 regions. Clones were called with MiXCR by TCRdb after fastp trimmed the public reads at Q25, and only in-frame beta chains were retained. Identical CDR3 protein sequences are pooled into one entry, listed with their most common genes and DNA. The sample table contains around 320,000 distinct CDR3 sequences; only one count was recorded for roughly a sixth of them. The ten largest clones take up roughly 29% of the sample. The meaning of the sample's time point label: newly diagnosed GD, antithyroid drugs for less than 3 months. For both TCR sequencing and RNA sequencing, RNA was extracted from PBMCs in TRIzol.

The same data also contributed to another study, on T cells in Graves' hyperthyroidism and ophthalmopathy.

The sample in question was peripheral blood mononuclear cells (PBMCs), obtained at new diagnosis, from a patient treated with antithyroid drugs. These receptor sequences come from a man aged 40-50 years with Graves disease. Donor details come from another sample of the same person, matched by shared clones.

Only a few counts were recorded for this clonotype. The chain recombines TRBV20-1 with TRBJ1-3; D is unresolved. Germline lookup yields CDR1 DFQATT and CDR2 SNEGSKA (reference sequence). CDR3 size: 17 residues. V lost 1 base, J lost 4 bases, and 20 bases lay in between. The CDR3 here is CSARGFLGSERGNTIYF. Here the CDR3 DNA reads TGCAGTGCTAGAGGGTTTCTGGGATCCGAGAGGGGAAACACCATATATTTT.

This clonotype was seen ten or more times. Here the CDR3 DNA reads TGCAGCCCCTATCGGAAGGGGCGCGGCTATGGCTACACCTTC. It specifies CSPYRKGRGYGYTF. V usage is TRBV29-1 and J usage is TRBJ1-2; perhaps TRBD1 as D (5 bases). V lost 8 bases and J 4 bases, leaving 20 bases between the germline ends. Germline V lookup: CDR1 SQVTM, CDR2 ANQGSEA. CDR3 length: 14 amino acids.

This clonotype was observed at least ten times. V is TRBV20-1 and J is TRBJ1-5; D unclear. V dropped 4 bases and J dropped 4 bases, with 8 bases sitting between them. The CDR3 runs 12 residues. Germline V gene sequence: CDR1 DFQATT, CDR2 SNEGSKA (reference sequence). CDR3 sequence (DNA): TGCAGTGCTACGGACGGAAATCAGCCCCAGCATTTT. Translated: CSATDGNQPQHF.

This clonotype was detected many times. The V and J genes are TRBV2 and TRBJ1-5, with TRBD1 matching over 8 bases. J was trimmed by 4 bases and V by 6 bases; bases with no gene match: 5. This CDR3 is 14 amino acids long. Germline values: CDR1 SNHLY, CDR2 FYNNEI. This CDR3 is CASSTDRGNQPQHF. The CDR3 coding sequence is TGTGCCAGCAGCACAGACAGGGGAAATCAGCCCCAGCATTTT.

This clonotype was recorded many times. The chain has TRBV28 and TRBJ1-1, with D perhaps matching TRBD1 (5 bases). The CDR3 runs 12 residues. Trimming cost V 7 bases and J 2 bases, with 8 bases left between them. CDR1 MDHEN and CDR2 SYDVKM come from the germline V gene. This chain's CDR3 is CASTDSNTEAFF. CDR3 coding DNA: TGTGCCAGCACAGACAGCAACACTGAAGCTTTCTTT.

V is TRBV10-1 and J is TRBJ1-2; 7 positions agree with TRBD1. J gave up 3 bases and V 4 bases, and 2 bases lay outside the gene matches. Germline V lookup: CDR1 WNHNN, CDR2 SYGVQD (reference sequence). This CDR3 contains 13 residues. Written as DNA, the CDR3 is TGCGCCAGCAGTGGGGACAGATACTATGGCTACACCTTC. It translates to CASSGDRYYGYTF.

The chain links TRBV28 to TRBJ2-3, with D hard to call. Germline CDR1 is MDHEN and CDR2 is SYDVKM. Trimming took off 5 bases at V and 5 bases at J, with 8 bases between the two ends. The CDR3 totals 12 residues. CDR3: CASSRNVDTQYF. The CDR3 DNA follows: TGTGCCAGCAGTCGAAACGTAGATACGCAGTATTTT.